The 25 T cell receptor beta chains listed next were all sequenced from one sample in a study of blood T cell repertoires in COVID-19. TCRdb keeps only in-frame clones here, not all; method: immunoSEQ multiplex PCR. The sample shows about 200,000 clones, about 86% of them seen only once. Sequencing input: peripheral blood. Every receptor here comes from a man aged 60 to 69 who had recovered from COVID-19.

Only a few counts were recorded for this clone. The chain uses TRBV24-1 and TRBJ1-3, with D uncertain. Trimming left V 4 bases short and J 3 bases short, with 9 bases between. The CDR3 is 14 amino acids. The germline V gene encodes CDR1 KGHDR and CDR2 SFDVKD. CDR3 protein: CATSDPRDGNTIYF. CDR3 bases: TGTGCCACCAGTGACCCTCGGGATGGAAACACCATATATTTT.

The chain has TRBV7-2 and TRBJ2-2, with unresolved D. The CDR3 runs 14 residues. The germline gives CDR1 SGHTA, CDR2 FQGNSA. V was trimmed by 4 bases and J by 0 bases, leaving 6 bases between them. The chain's CDR3 is CASSSSPNTGELFF. CDR3 bases: TGTGCCAGCAGCTCGTCCCCGAACACCGGGGAGCTGTTTTTT.

V usage is TRBV6-5 and J usage is TRBJ2-1; D is possibly TRBD1 (5 bases). Trimming took off 5 bases at V and 8 bases at J, with 19 bases between the two ends. The CDR3 runs to 15 residues. Per germline, CDR1 MNHEY and CDR2 SVGAGI. The CDR3 reads CASSRPGRVRDEQFF. The CDR3 nucleotides read TGTGCCAGCAGTAGGCCAGGCAGGGTTAGGGATGAGCAGTTCTTC.

The J gene is TRBJ2-3, the V gene TRBV10-3, with 9 bases fitting TRBD2. The CDR3 contains 15 residues. Germline CDR1 reads ENHRY; CDR2 reads SYGVKD. V was clipped by 8 bases and J by 1 base; unmatched bases: 7. This CDR3 is CAIAKREEGTDTQYF. The CDR3 region has the DNA TGTGCCATCGCCAAGCGGGAGGAGGGCACAGATACGCAGTATTTT.

This clone was seen a handful of times. The J gene is TRBJ2-5, the V gene TRBV6-1; 9 nucleotides align to TRBD1. The CDR3 runs 16 residues. The trim removed 4 bases at V and 3 bases at J, leaving 9 bases unmatched. Germline V gene sequence: CDR1 MNHNS, CDR2 SASEGT. The CDR3 DNA follows: TGTGCCAGCAGTGGGTCTTGGACAGGGGTAGAAGAGACCCAGTACTTC. It encodes CASSGSWTGVEETQYF.

The chain joins TRBV5-6 to TRBJ2-1; 7 nucleotides align to TRBD2. Germline V gene data show CDR1 as SGHDT and CDR2 as YYEEEE. This CDR3 is 12 amino acids long. V was clipped by 4 bases and J by 10 bases; unmatched bases: 5. The CDR3 DNA sequence: TGTGCCAGCAGCCCTTGGGGGGGGGAGCAGTTCTTC. Its protein is CASSPWGGEQFF.

In nucleotides, the CDR3 is TGTGCCTGGAACAGGGGGCGCGATGGCTACACCTTC. As protein: CAWNRGRDGYTF. V and J are TRBV30 and TRBJ1-2; 9 positions agree with TRBD1. After removal of 4 bases from V and 6 bases from J, the junction contained 3 bases not matched to a gene. This CDR3 comprises 12 residues. Germline V CDR1 and CDR2: GTSNPN, SVGIG (reference sequence). Combining the CDR3 with reference TRBV30 and TRBJ1-2 gives the whole variable domain SQTIHQWPATLVQPVGSPLSLECTVEGTSNPNLYWYRQAAGRGLQLLFYSVGIGQISSEVPQNLSASRPQDRQFILSSKKLLLSDSGFYLCAWNRGRDGYTFGSGTRLTVV.

V usage is TRBV30 and J usage is TRBJ1-2; no firm D call. Trimming took 1 base from V and 8 from J, leaving 8 bases between them. In germline, CDR1 is GTSNPN, CDR2 SVGIG (reference sequence). The CDR3 runs to 11 residues. The CDR3 loop reads CAWSDRGGYTF. CDR3 bases: TGTGCCTGGAGTGACCGAGGCGGCTACACCTTC. The full variable domain, its missing parts supplied by reference TRBV30 and TRBJ1-2, is SQTIHQWPATLVQPVGSPLSLECTVEGTSNPNLYWYRQAAGRGLQLLFYSVGIGQISSEVPQNLSASRPQDRQFILSSKKLLLSDSGFYLCAWSDRGGYTFGSGTRLTVV.

The chain couples TRBV5-5 to TRBJ2-3; no clear D. Germline-derived CDR1 and CDR2 are SGHKS and YYEKEE (reference sequence). This CDR3 comprises 15 residues. The V and J ends lost 5 bases and 6 bases respectively, with 19 bases between them. In DNA, the CDR3 is TGTGCCAGCAGTTCTGCCGGGTCCTCCGTGGATACGCAGTATTTT. Protein sequence: CASSSAGSSVDTQYF.

The chain uses TRBV9 and TRBJ2-5, with TRBD2 identical over 12 bases. In germline, CDR1 is SGDLS, CDR2 YYNGEE. V gave up 4 bases and J gave up 4 bases; unmatched junction bases: 14. The CDR3 consists of 18 residues. The CDR3 coding sequence is TGTGCCAGCAGCCGCCGGACTAGCGGGGCCCTAGGGGGAGAGACCCAGTACTTC. Protein sequence: CASSRRTSGALGGETQYF.

The sample holds one count of this clone. This sequence joins TRBV11-1 and TRBJ2-1; D is undetermined. Per the germline V gene, CDR1 is SGHAT and CDR2 is FQDESV (reference sequence). The V gene lost 5 bases and the J gene lost 4 bases, with 9 bases spanning the gap. The length of the CDR3 is 13 residues. The CDR3 nucleotides are TGTGCCAGCAGCCTACACGGGTACAATGAGCAGTTCTTC. It specifies CASSLHGYNEQFF.

The chain uses TRBV5-1 and TRBJ2-5; perhaps TRBD2 as D (5 bases). CDR3 length: 15 amino acids. Germline CDR1 SGHRS, CDR2 YFSETQ. V lost 0 bases and J lost 1, with 10 bases in between. This CDR3 is CASSLERGLQETQYF. CDR3 nucleotide sequence: TGCGCCAGCAGCTTGGAACGCGGACTCCAAGAGACCCAGTACTTC.

V usage is TRBV6-5 and J usage is TRBJ1-5; the D is unclear. The V end was cut by 3 bases, the J end by 0 bases, with 9 bases between. Germline assignment: CDR1 MNHEY and CDR2 SVGAGI. The CDR3 length is 15 residues. The chain's CDR3 is CASSYRDYSNQPQHF. Written as DNA, the CDR3 is TGTGCCAGCAGTTATAGAGACTATAGCAATCAGCCCCAGCATTTT.

The J gene is TRBJ2-1, the V gene TRBV7-3; D possibly corresponds to TRBD2 (6 bases). The V end was cut by 5 bases, the J end by 4 bases, with 12 bases between. The CDR3 loop spans 14 amino acids. Germline V gene lookup returns CDR1 SGHTA and CDR2 FQGTGA. The CDR3: CASSLPGLYNEQFF. Written as DNA, the CDR3 is TGTGCCAGCAGCCTCCCGGGACTTTACAATGAGCAGTTCTTC.

The rearrangement uses TRBV4-2 and TRBJ2-1, with a weak D call TRBD2 (5 bases). The length of the CDR3 is 12 residues. CDR1 and CDR2 from the germline V gene are LGHNA and YNFKEQ. Trimming removed 6 bases from V and 9 bases from J, with 12 bases in between. This CDR3 is CASRSARGEQFF. The CDR3 DNA sequence: TGTGCCAGCAGGTCTGCACGGGGTGAGCAGTTCTTC.

This chain joins TRBV2 and TRBJ1-1; 7 positions agree with TRBD1. The CDR3 extends over 15 amino acids. The germline V gene encodes CDR1 SNHLY and CDR2 FYNNEI. V lost 7 bases, J lost 0 bases, and 8 bases stayed unmatched. The DNA of the CDR3 is TGTGCCAGCAACGCACCCAGGGGGATGAACACTGAAGCTTTCTTT. This translates into CASNAPRGMNTEAFF.

The J gene is TRBJ1-3, the V gene TRBV21-1. TRBV21-1 is flagged as a pseudogene. The CDR3 spans 18 residues. Here the CDR3 DNA reads TGTGCCAGCAGCAATGAACTTGAGAGAGGCGACTCTGGAAACACCATATATTTT. It encodes CASSNELERGDSGNTIYF.

This chain connects TRBV9 to TRBJ2-1; D may be TRBD2 (5 bases). Trimming pared 1 base from V and 0 bases from J, leaving 17 bases between. CDR1 and CDR2 (germline): SGDLS, YYNGEE. CDR3 length equals 18 residues. The CDR3 spells CASSVTRRVQSSYNEQFF. The CDR3 coding sequence is TGTGCCAGCAGCGTAACGAGGCGGGTCCAAAGCTCCTACAATGAGCAGTTCTTC.

The chain employs TRBV2 and TRBJ2-5, with TRBD1 matching 7 bases. Germline V CDR1 and CDR2: SNHLY, FYNNEI. CDR3 length: 13 amino acids. J gave up 5 bases and V 4 bases, and 4 bases lay outside the gene matches. The CDR3 nucleotides are TGTGCCAGCAGTGCGCCCAGGGGGGAGACCCAGTACTTC. As protein: CASSAPRGETQYF.

This CDR3 is CASSSTGVQRTKNIQYF. The CDR3 bases are TGTGCCAGCAGTTCGACCGGGGTACAGAGGACCAAAAACATTCAGTACTTC. This sequence joins TRBV6-2 or TRBV6-3 and TRBJ2-4, with D perhaps matching TRBD2 (5 bases). The CDR3 totals 17 residues. Germline lookup yields CDR1 MNHEY and CDR2 SVGEGT. Trimming removed 4 bases from V and 2 bases from J, with 18 bases in between.

The chain is built from TRBV7-8 and TRBJ2-7, with 9 bases fitting TRBD1. Unmatched junction bases numbered 9, after V lost 5 bases and J lost 4 bases. This CDR3 spans 15 amino acids. Germline lookup yields CDR1 SGHVS and CDR2 FQNEAQ. CDR3 in DNA: TGTGCCAGCAGCAACTCCGGGACAGGGATGTACGAGCAGTACTTC. This gives the protein CASSNSGTGMYEQYF.

The chain employs TRBV18 and TRBJ1-6; D remains unclear. The ends were cut back, 1 base at V and 7 bases at J, with 8 bases in the middle. Germline values: CDR1 KGHSH, CDR2 LQKENI. The CDR3 is 14 amino acids. The CDR3 sequence: CASSPLTENSPLHF. CDR3 sequence (DNA): TGTGCCAGCTCACCACTTACGGAGAATTCACCCCTCCACTTT.

The chain uses TRBV18 and TRBJ1-6; 7 bases are a match to TRBD1. Germline CDR1 KGHSH, CDR2 LQKENI. The CDR3 spans 18 residues. The junction had 11 bases not matched to a gene; V was cut back by 1 base and J by 5 bases. DNA for the CDR3: TGTGCCAGCTCACCACGGAGGGGTCTCAGGGGGGATAATTCACCCCTCCACTTT. Its protein product is CASSPRRGLRGDNSPLHF.

The chain carries TRBV6-6 and TRBJ2-7; TRBD1 matches at 7 bases. After removal of 5 bases from V and 1 base from J, the junction contained 5 bases not matched to a gene. There are 14 residues in the CDR3. Germline assignment: CDR1 MNHNY and CDR2 SVGAGI (reference sequence). In DNA form, the CDR3 reads TGTGCCAGCAGTCTTCGGGACAGTTCCTACGAGCAGTACTTC. Translated: CASSLRDSSYEQYF.

The rearrangement uses TRBV28 and TRBJ1-6; TRBD1 matches at 7 bases. Germline V gives CDR1 MDHEN, CDR2 SYDVKM. This CDR3 comprises 18 residues. The V gene end was trimmed by 5 bases and the J gene end by 0 bases; junction bases not matched to a gene: 10. The CDR3 spells CASSLELRGSSYNSPLHF. CDR3 in DNA: TGTGCCAGCAGTCTAGAGCTCAGGGGGAGCTCCTATAATTCACCCCTCCACTTT.